This TCR beta chain was sequenced during a study of blood T cell repertoires in COVID-19. In the study overall: Italy, Spain and the United States were the sources of the convalescent and acute COVID-19 samples. T cells, B-cell-depleted T cells, or PBMCs provided the cDNA or gDNA that served as material.

In the original processing: Reference gene primer amplification yielded estimated nucleated cell counts. Measured with immunoSEQ multiplex PCR; TCRdb has only the in-frame clones, and not every one. V, J and clone size reflect that table, while D and trimming were determined from the DNA. The sample includes 150,000 or so clones, approximately 74% of them seen just once. The V gene end was trimmed by 5 bases and the J gene end by 7 bases; junction bases not matched to a gene: 7. Germline CDR1 reads LNHDA; CDR2 reads SQIVND (reference sequence). The CDR3 contains 14 residues. The gene calls are TRBV19 and TRBJ1-5, with 8 bases matching TRBD1. The TCR originated in an elderly woman with acute or convalescent COVID-19. Input material: peripheral blood. The CDR3 here is CASSPLDRAQPQHF. CDR3 DNA sequence: TGTGCCAGTAGTCCGTTGGACAGGGCCCAGCCCCAGCATTTT.